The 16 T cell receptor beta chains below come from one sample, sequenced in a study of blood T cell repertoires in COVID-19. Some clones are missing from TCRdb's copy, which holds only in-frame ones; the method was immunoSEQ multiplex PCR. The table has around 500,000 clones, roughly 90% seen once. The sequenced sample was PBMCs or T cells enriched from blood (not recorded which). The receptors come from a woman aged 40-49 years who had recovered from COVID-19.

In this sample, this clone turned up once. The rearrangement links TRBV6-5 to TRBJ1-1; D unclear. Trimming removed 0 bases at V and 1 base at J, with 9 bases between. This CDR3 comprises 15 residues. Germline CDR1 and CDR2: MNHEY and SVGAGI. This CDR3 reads CASSYSSGQNTEAFF. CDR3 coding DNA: TGTGCCAGCAGTTACTCGAGCGGTCAGAACACTGAAGCTTTCTTT.

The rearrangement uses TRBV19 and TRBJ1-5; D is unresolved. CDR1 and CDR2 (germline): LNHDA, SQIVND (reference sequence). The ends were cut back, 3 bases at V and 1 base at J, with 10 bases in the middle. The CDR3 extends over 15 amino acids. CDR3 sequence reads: CASSITTPSNQPQHF. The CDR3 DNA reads TGTGCCAGTAGTATTACGACACCAAGCAATCAGCCCCAGCATTTT.

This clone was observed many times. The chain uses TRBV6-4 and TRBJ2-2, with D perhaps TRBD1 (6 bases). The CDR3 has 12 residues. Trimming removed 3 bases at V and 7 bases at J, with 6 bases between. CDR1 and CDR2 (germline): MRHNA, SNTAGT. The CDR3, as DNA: TGTGCCAGCAGTGAACAGGGCGGGGAGCTGTTTTTT. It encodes CASSEQGGELFF.

The CDR3 DNA sequence: TGTGCCAGCATCCCCTCCGAGGGCAGGCGTGAAGCTTTCTTT. Its protein product is CASIPSEGRREAFF. The V gene is TRBV2, the J gene TRBJ1-1; no clear D gene. Trimming removed 7 bases at V and 7 bases at J, with 19 bases between. Germline values: CDR1 SNHLY, CDR2 FYNNEI. The length of the CDR3 is 14 residues.

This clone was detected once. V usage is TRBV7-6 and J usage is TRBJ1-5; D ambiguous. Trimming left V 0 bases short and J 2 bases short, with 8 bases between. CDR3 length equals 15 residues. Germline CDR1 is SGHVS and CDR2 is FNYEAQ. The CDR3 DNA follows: TGTGCCAGCAGCTTAGCCGACGGAGGCAATCAGCCCCAGCATTTT. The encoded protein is CASSLADGGNQPQHF. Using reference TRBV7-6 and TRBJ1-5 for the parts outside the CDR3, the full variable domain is GAGVSQSPRYKVTKRGQDVALRCDPISGHVSLYWYRQALGQGPEFLTYFNYEAQQDKSGLPNDRFSAERPEGSISTLTIQRTEQRDSAMYRCASSLADGGNQPQHFGDGTRLSIL.

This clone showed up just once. The CDR3 nucleotides read TGTGCCAGCAGCCTCACTAGCGGTAGCACAGATACGCAGTATTTT. This encodes CASSLTSGSTDTQYF. V gene TRBV11-2 combines with J gene TRBJ2-3; 8 bases line up with TRBD2. The CDR3 has 15 residues. Per the germline V gene, CDR1 is SGHAT and CDR2 is FQNNGV. V gave up 5 bases and J gave up 0 bases; unmatched junction bases: 4.

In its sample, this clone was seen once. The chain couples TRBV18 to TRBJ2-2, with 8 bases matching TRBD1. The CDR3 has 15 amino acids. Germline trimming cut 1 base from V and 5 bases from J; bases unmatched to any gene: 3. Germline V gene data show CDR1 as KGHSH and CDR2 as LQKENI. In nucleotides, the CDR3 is TGTGCCAGCTCACCACTTGGGACAGGTACCGGGGAGCTGTTTTTT. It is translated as CASSPLGTGTGELFF.

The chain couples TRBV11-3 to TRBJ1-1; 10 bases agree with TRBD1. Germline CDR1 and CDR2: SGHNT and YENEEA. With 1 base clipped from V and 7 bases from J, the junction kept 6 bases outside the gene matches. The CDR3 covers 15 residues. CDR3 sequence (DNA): TGTGCCAGCAGCTTAGGACAGGGGGCCTTTGGTGAAGCTTTCTTT. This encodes CASSLGQGAFGEAFF.

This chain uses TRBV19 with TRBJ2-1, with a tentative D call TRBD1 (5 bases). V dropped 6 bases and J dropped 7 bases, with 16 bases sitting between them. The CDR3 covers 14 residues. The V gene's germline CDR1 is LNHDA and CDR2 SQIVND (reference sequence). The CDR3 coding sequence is TGTGCCAGTAGCCCCACATCCAGGGTGAATGAGCAGTTCTTC. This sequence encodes CASSPTSRVNEQFF.

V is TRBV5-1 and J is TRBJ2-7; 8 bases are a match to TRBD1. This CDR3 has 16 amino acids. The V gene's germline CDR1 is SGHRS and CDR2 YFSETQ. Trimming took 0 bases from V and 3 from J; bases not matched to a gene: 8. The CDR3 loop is CASSLEGSGGLYEQYF. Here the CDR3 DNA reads TGCGCCAGCAGCTTGGAAGGGTCAGGGGGCCTCTACGAGCAGTACTTC.

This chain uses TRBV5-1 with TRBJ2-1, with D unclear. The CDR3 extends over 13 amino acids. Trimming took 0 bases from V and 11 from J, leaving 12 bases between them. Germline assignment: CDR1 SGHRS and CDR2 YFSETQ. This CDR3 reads CASSLESPRKQFF. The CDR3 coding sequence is TGCGCCAGCAGCTTGGAATCCCCGAGGAAGCAGTTCTTC.

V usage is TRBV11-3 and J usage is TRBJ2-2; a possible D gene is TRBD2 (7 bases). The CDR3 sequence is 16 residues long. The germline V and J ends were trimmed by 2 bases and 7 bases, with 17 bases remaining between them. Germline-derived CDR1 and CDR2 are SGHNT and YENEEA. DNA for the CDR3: TGTGCCAGCAGCTTAAAGCCCCGGGGGGCACTCGGGGAGCTGTTTTTT. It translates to CASSLKPRGALGELFF.

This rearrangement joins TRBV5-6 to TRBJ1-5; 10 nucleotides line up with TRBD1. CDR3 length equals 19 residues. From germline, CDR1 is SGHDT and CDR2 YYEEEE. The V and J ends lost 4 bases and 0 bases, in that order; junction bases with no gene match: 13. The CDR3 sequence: CASSRQTGGPEYSNQPQHF. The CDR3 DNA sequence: TGTGCCAGCAGCAGACAGACAGGGGGCCCGGAATATAGCAATCAGCCCCAGCATTTT.

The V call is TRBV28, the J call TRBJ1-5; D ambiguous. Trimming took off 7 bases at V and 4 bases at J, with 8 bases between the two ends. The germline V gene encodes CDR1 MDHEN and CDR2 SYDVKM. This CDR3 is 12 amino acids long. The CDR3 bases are TGTGCCAGCAAGGAGGGAAATCAGCCCCAGCATTTT. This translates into CASKEGNQPQHF. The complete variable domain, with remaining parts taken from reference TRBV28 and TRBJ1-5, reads DVKVTQSSRYLVKRTGEKVFLECVQDMDHENMFWYRQDPGLGLRLIYFSYDVKMKEKGDIPEGYSVSREKKERFSLILESASTNQTSMYLCASKEGNQPQHFGDGTRLSIL.

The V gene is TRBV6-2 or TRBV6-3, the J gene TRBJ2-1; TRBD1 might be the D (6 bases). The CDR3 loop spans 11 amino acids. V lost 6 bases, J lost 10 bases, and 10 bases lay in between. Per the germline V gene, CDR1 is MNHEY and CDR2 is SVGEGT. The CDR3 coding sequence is TGTGCCAGCAGCCTAGGGACAGAGCAGTTCTTC. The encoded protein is CASSLGTEQFF.

The CDR3 nucleotides are TGTGCCAGCAGCTCCGGAGACGCGAACTATGGCTACACCTTC. Amino acid sequence: CASSSGDANYGYTF. The chain uses TRBV7-9 and TRBJ1-2, with unresolved D. Germline lookup yields CDR1 SEHNR and CDR2 FQNEAQ (reference sequence). The V end was cut by 4 bases, the J end by 2 bases, with 11 bases between. CDR3 size: 14 residues.